The 21 T cell receptor beta chains presented below share a single source sample, sequenced in a study of blood T cell repertoires in COVID-19 (dated by TCRdb to about 2020). The library was obtained by the immunoSEQ multiplex PCR assay. TCRdb stores this immuneACCESS table with in-frame sequences only. Part of the clones is absent; in the studies checked, under half of the shortfall reflects unresolved V genes, and no reason is known for the rest. Recorded for this sample are 450,000 to 500,000 clones; around 87% of them occurred a single time. Of the sample, about 0.65% is held by the ten largest clones. Material for sequencing was PBMCs or T cells enriched from blood (not recorded which). The receptors originated from a woman aged 18-35 years who had recovered from COVID-19.

Turning to this clone: The same CDR3 also results from other DNA sequences found in this sample. The chain carries TRBV6-5 and TRBJ1-1, with no clear D. CDR1 and CDR2 from the germline V gene are MNHEY and SVGAGI. The length of the CDR3 is 13 residues. The germline V and J ends were trimmed by 6 bases and 1 base, with 9 bases remaining between them. The CDR3 DNA reads TGTGCCAGCAGCCCCGAGGGGAACACTGAAGCTTTCTTT. Its translation: CASSPEGNTEAFF.

The chain carries TRBV2 and TRBJ2-5; unclear D gene. The ends were cut back, 7 bases at V and 1 base at J, with 4 bases in the middle. The CDR3 is 11 amino acids. CDR1 SNHLY and CDR2 FYNNEI come from the germline V gene. CDR3 residues: CASNFQETQYF. The DNA for the CDR3 is TGTGCCAGCAACTTCCAAGAGACCCAGTACTTC. Combining the CDR3 with reference TRBV2 and TRBJ2-5 gives the whole variable domain EPEVTQTPSHQVTQMGQEVILRCVPISNHLYFYWYRQILGQKVEFLVSFYNNEISEKSEIFDDQFSVERPDGSNFTLKIRSTKLEDSAMYFCASNFQETQYFGPGTRLLVL.

J is TRBJ2-7 and V is TRBV5-6; D is ambiguous. The germline CDR1 and CDR2 sequences are SGHDT and YYEEEE. The CDR3 contains 14 residues. Trimming removed 5 bases at V and 7 bases at J, with 19 bases between. Written as DNA, the CDR3 is TGTGCCAGCAGTATCCGAGACTGGCCGCAAGAGCAGTACTTC. Its protein is CASSIRDWPQEQYF.

The chain uses TRBV28 and TRBJ1-2; the D gene is possibly TRBD1 (6 bases). The V gene's germline CDR1 is MDHEN and CDR2 SYDVKM. Deletions cut 5 bases from V and 7 bases from J, with 17 bases between. This CDR3 is built from 14 residues. CDR3 sequence: CASSLLLGARGYTF. CDR3 coding DNA: TGTGCCAGCAGTCTCCTGTTGGGGGCGCGTGGCTACACCTTC.

The chain uses TRBV5-1 and TRBJ2-3, with D unclear. The CDR3 sequence is 13 residues long. Looked up from germline, CDR1 is SGHRS and CDR2 is YFSETQ. The ends were cut back, 0 bases at V and 3 bases at J, with 5 bases in the middle. CDR3: CASSLAPTDTQYF. The CDR3 nucleotides are TGCGCCAGCAGCTTGGCTCCGACAGATACGCAGTATTTT.

V and J are TRBV11-2 and TRBJ1-3; D gene ambiguous. The CDR3 has 13 amino acids. The germline gives CDR1 SGHAT, CDR2 FQNNGV. Trimming stripped 4 bases from V and 2 bases from J, with 6 bases between. CDR3 nucleotide sequence: TGTGCCAGCAGCTCCCTTGCTGGAAACACCATATATTTT. Translated: CASSSLAGNTIYF.

The chain has TRBV9 and TRBJ2-3; 13 bases are a match to TRBD2. The CDR3 spans 16 residues. With 2 bases clipped from V and 2 bases from J, the junction kept 2 bases outside the gene matches. CDR1 SGDLS and CDR2 YYNGEE come from the germline V gene. The CDR3 here is CASSVGTSGATDTQYF. CDR3 DNA sequence: TGTGCCAGCAGCGTTGGGACTAGCGGGGCCACAGATACGCAGTATTTT. Looking up the rest from reference TRBV9 and TRBJ2-3 gives the full variable domain: DSGVTQTPKHLITATGQRVTLRCSPRSGDLSVYWYQQSLDQGLQFLIQYYNGEERAKGNILERFSAQQFPDLHSELNLSSLELGDSALYFCASSVGTSGATDTQYFGPGTRLTVL.

The chain couples TRBV3-1 (or the pseudogene TRBV3-2) to TRBJ1-1; maybe TRBD1 (6 bases). Germline values: CDR1 LGHDT, CDR2 YNNKEL (reference sequence). The CDR3 spans 15 residues. Deletions cut 4 bases from V and 4 bases from J, with 16 bases between. The CDR3 sequence is CASSPPGGLGTEAFF. In DNA form, the CDR3 reads TGTGCCAGCAGCCCACCGGGGGGCTTGGGCACTGAAGCTTTCTTT.

The V gene is TRBV6-5, the J gene TRBJ1-2; 7 bases fit TRBD1. This CDR3 is built from 14 residues. The germline V gene encodes CDR1 MNHEY and CDR2 SVGAGI. Trimming removed 6 bases from V and 6 bases from J; junction bases left unmatched: 10. This CDR3 reads CASSLGQLYNGYTF. The CDR3 nucleotides read TGTGCCAGCAGCTTGGGACAGCTTTACAATGGCTACACCTTC.

The genes are TRBV20-1 and TRBJ2-3; 12 bases line up with TRBD2. The CDR3 runs to 15 residues. Per the germline V gene, CDR1 is DFQATT and CDR2 is SNEGSKA (reference sequence). The V and J ends lost 3 bases and 2 bases, in that order; junction bases with no gene match: 3. CDR3 protein: CSASRLAGDTDTQYF. CDR3 bases: TGCAGTGCTAGTCGACTAGCGGGGGACACAGATACGCAGTATTTT.

The chain has TRBV7-2 and TRBJ2-1; 8 bases line up with TRBD2. The junction had 15 bases not matched to a gene; V was cut back by 5 bases and J by 9 bases. CDR3 length: 16 amino acids. Per the germline V gene, CDR1 is SGHTA and CDR2 is FQGNSA. CDR3 sequence (DNA): TGTGCCAGCAGCCTCCTGGTTAGCGGGGCCTCCGGTGAGCAGTTCTTC. Amino acid sequence: CASSLLVSGASGEQFF. Combining the CDR3 with reference TRBV7-2 and TRBJ2-1 gives the whole variable domain GAGVSQSPSNKVTEKGKDVELRCDPISGHTALYWYRQSLGQGLEFLIYFQGNSAPDKSGLPSDRFSAERTGGSVSTLTIQRTQQEDSAVYLCASSLLVSGASGEQFFGPGTRLTVL.

The J gene is TRBJ1-4, the V gene TRBV6-5; unclear D gene. Trimming took off 0 bases at V and 4 bases at J, with 6 bases between the two ends. The CDR3 covers 14 residues. Germline assignment: CDR1 MNHEY and CDR2 SVGAGI. The CDR3: CASSYSNGNEKLFF. CDR3 nucleotides: TGTGCCAGCAGTTACTCGAACGGTAATGAAAAACTGTTTTTT.

V usage is TRBV21-1 and J usage is TRBJ1-2; TRBD1 is taken as the D call from the table, unchecked against the DNA. TRBV21-1 constitutes a pseudogene. The CDR3 runs to 15 residues. This CDR3 is CASTDTTVSNYGYTF. The CDR3 DNA is TGTGCCAGCACCGATACGACAGTTTCGAACTATGGCTACACCTTC.

The chain has TRBV30 and TRBJ2-7, with 13 positions matching TRBD2. The CDR3 spans 15 residues. After removal of 2 bases from V and 5 bases from J, the junction contained 6 bases not matched to a gene. CDR1 GTSNPN and CDR2 SVGIG come from the germline V gene (reference sequence). CDR3 DNA sequence: TGTGCCTGGAGTCCCCGGACTAGCGGGGGCCACGAGCAGTACTTC. Its translation is CAWSPRTSGGHEQYF. The entire variable domain, with the rest obtained from reference TRBV30 and TRBJ2-7, is as follows: SQTIHQWPATLVQPVGSPLSLECTVEGTSNPNLYWYRQAAGRGLQLLFYSVGIGQISSEVPQNLSASRPQDRQFILSSKKLLLSDSGFYLCAWSPRTSGGHEQYFGPGTRLTVT.

This clone was observed once. The gene calls are TRBV5-1 and TRBJ2-5; the match to TRBD2 covers 14 bases. CDR1 and CDR2 from the germline V gene are SGHRS and YFSETQ. The CDR3 is made up of 17 amino acids. V lost 6 bases, J lost 2 bases, and 9 bases stayed unmatched. CDR3 region: CASTFSTSGGVQETQYF. The CDR3 nucleotides are TGCGCCAGCACCTTCTCGACTAGCGGGGGGGTACAAGAGACCCAGTACTTC.

The chain is built from TRBV2 and TRBJ1-1; weak D call: TRBD1 (5 bases). Trimming took off 9 bases at V and 3 bases at J, with 14 bases between the two ends. Germline CDR1 SNHLY, CDR2 FYNNEI. CDR3 length: 13 amino acids. The CDR3 region has the DNA TGTGCCAGTGATCTAGGGGTAGACACTGAAGCTTTCTTT. Its translation is CASDLGVDTEAFF.

The chain joins TRBV28 to TRBJ1-2; TRBD1 matches 8 bases. With V trimmed by 8 bases and J by 4 bases, 6 bases remained unmatched. This CDR3 has 13 residues. CDR1 MDHEN and CDR2 SYDVKM come from the germline V gene. This CDR3 reads CASGTGQVYGYTF. The CDR3 DNA reads as TGTGCCAGCGGGACAGGACAGGTCTATGGCTACACCTTC.

This clone occurred a few times. The chain links TRBV15 to TRBJ1-4, with no clear D. With 5 bases removed from V and 8 bases from J, the gap between germline ends came to 12 bases. Looked up from germline, CDR1 is LNHNV and CDR2 is YYDKDF (reference sequence). This CDR3 has 13 residues. CDR3 in DNA: TGTGCCACCAGCCCCCGTCGGGAAGAAAAACTGTTTTTT. Residues: CATSPRREEKLFF.

The V and J genes are TRBV6-5 and TRBJ2-7, with 8 bases fitting TRBD1. Losses at the gene ends were 0 bases for V and 3 bases for J; bases not matched to a gene: 7. The CDR3 sequence is 16 residues long. Per the germline V gene, CDR1 is MNHEY and CDR2 is SVGAGI. The CDR3 protein is CASSYSLRQGSYEQYF. The CDR3 DNA reads as TGTGCCAGCAGTTACTCGTTAAGACAGGGGAGCTACGAGCAGTACTTC.

The chain has TRBV2 and TRBJ1-2; D is possibly TRBD1 (5 bases). Deletions cut 1 base from V and 5 bases from J, with 11 bases between. From germline, CDR1 is SNHLY and CDR2 FYNNEI. This CDR3 spans 14 amino acids. CDR3 in DNA: TGTGCCAGCAGTGAAGGGAGGGGAAGATATGGCTACACCTTC. It encodes CASSEGRGRYGYTF.

The J gene is TRBJ2-1, the V gene TRBV5-4; TRBD1 matches 7 bases. Germline CDR1 and CDR2: SGHNT and YYREEE (reference sequence). V was pared by 3 bases and J by 4 bases, with 7 bases of the junction left unmatched. This CDR3 has 15 amino acids. CDR3 in DNA: TGTGCCAGCAGCTCTGGACAGGTAGGGTACAATGAGCAGTTCTTC. The encoded protein is CASSSGQVGYNEQFF.